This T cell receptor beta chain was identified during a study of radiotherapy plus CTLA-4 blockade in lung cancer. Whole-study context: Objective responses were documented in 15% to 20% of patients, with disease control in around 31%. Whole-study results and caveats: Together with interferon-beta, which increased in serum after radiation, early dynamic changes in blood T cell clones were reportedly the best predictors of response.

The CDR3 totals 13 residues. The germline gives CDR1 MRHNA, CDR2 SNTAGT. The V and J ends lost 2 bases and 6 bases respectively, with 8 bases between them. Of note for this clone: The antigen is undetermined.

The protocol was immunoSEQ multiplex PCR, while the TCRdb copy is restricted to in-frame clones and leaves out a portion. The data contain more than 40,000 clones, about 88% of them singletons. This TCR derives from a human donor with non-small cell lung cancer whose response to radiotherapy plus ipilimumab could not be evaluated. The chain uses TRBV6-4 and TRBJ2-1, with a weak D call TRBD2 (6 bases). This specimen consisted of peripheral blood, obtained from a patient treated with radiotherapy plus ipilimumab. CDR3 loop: CASSDGGINEQFF. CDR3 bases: TGTGCCAGCAGTGACGGCGGGATCAATGAGCAGTTCTTC.